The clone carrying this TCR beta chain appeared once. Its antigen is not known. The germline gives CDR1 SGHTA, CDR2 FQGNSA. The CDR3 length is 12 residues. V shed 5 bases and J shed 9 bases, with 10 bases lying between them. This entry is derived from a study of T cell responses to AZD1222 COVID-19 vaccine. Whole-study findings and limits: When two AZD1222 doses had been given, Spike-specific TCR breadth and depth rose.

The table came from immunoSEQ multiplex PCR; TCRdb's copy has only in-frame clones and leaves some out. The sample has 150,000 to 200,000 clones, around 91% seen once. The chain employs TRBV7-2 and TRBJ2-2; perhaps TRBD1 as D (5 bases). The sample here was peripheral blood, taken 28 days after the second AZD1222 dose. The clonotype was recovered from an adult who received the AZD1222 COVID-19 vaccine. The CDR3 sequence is CASSPDTRELFF. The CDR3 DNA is TGTGCCAGCAGCCCGGACACACGGGAGCTGTTTTTT. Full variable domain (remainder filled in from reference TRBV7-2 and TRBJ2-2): GAGVSQSPSNKVTEKGKDVELRCDPISGHTALYWYRQSLGQGLEFLIYFQGNSAPDKSGLPSDRFSAERTGGSVSTLTIQRTQQEDSAVYLCASSPDTRELFFGEGSRLTVL.